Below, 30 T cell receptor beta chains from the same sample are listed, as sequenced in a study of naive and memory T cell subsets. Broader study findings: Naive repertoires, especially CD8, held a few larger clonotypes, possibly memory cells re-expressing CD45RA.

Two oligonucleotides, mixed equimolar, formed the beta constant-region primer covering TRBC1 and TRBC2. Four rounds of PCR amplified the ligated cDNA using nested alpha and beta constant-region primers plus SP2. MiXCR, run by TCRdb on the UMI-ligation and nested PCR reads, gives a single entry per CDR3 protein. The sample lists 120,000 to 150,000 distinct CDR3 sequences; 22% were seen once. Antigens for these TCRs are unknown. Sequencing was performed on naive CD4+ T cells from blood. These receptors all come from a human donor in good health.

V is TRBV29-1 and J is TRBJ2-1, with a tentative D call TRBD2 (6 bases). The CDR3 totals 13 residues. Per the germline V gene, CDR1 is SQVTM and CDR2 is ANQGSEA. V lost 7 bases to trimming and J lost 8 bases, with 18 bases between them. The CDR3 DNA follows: TGCAGCGGTGGACTACCTCTACAATATGAGCAGTTCTTC. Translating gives CSGGLPLQYEQFF.

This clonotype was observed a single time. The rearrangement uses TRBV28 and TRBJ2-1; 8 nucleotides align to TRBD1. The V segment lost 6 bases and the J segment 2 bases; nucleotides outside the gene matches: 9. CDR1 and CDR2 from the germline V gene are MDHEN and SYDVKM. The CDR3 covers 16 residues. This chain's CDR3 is CASRTQGAEAYNEQFF. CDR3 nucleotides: TGTGCCAGCAGAACCCAGGGGGCGGAGGCCTACAATGAGCAGTTCTTC.

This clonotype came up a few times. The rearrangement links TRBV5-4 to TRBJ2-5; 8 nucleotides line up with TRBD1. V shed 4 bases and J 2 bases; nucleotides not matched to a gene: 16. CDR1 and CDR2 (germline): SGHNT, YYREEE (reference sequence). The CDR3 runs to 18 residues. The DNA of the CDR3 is TGTGCCAGCAGCCCACAAGTGCAGGGGGCGCCGGCGCAAGAGACCCAGTACTTC. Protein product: CASSPQVQGAPAQETQYF.

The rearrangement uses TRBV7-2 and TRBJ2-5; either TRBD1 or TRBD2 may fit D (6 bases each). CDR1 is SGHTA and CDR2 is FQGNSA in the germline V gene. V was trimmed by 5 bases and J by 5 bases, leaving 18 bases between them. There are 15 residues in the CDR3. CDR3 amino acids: CASSRYGQGRETQYF. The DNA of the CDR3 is TGTGCCAGCAGCCGCTACGGGCAGGGGAGGGAGACCCAGTACTTC.

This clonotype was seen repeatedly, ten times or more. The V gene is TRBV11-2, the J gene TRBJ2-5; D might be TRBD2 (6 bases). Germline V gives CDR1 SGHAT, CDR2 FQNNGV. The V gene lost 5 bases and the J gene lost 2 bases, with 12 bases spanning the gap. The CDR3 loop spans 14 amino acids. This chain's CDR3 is CASSPGTRQETQYF. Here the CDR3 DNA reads TGTGCCAGCAGCCCCGGGACTCGACAAGAGACCCAGTACTTC.

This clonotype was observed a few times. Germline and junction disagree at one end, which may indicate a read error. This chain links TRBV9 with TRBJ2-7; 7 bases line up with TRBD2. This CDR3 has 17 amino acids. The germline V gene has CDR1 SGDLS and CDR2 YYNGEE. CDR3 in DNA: TGTGCCAGCAGCCCTAGGGGTCCAAGCGGGACCTTCTACGAACAGTACTTC. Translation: CASSPRGPSGTFYEQYF.

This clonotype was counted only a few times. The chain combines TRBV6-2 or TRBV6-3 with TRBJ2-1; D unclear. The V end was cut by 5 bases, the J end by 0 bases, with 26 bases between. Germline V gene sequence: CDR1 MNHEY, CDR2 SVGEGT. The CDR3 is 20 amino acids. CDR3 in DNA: TGTGCCAGCAGTACGAGACGAATCCCAAAAGACCAGAGCTCCTACAATGAGCAGTTCTTC. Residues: CASSTRRIPKDQSSYNEQFF.

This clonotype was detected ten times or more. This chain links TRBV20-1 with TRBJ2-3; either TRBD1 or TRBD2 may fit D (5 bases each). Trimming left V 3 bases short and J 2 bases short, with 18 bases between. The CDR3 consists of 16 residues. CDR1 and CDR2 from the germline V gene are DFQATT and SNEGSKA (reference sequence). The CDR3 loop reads CSARRGDTRLTDTQYF. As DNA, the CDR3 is TGCAGTGCTAGGAGGGGAGACACCAGACTCACAGATACGCAGTATTTT.

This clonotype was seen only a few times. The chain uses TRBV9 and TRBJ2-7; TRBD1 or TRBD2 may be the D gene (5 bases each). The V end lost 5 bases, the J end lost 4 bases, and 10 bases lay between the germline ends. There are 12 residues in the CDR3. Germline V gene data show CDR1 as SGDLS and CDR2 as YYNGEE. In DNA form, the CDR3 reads TGTGCCAGCAGTGGGACGGGTTACGAGCAGTACTTC. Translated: CASSGTGYEQYF.

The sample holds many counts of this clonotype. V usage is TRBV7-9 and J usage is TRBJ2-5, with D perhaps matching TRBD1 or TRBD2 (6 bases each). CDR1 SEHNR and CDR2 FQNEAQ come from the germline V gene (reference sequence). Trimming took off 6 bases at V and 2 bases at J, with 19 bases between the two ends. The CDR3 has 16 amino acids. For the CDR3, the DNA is TGTGCCAGCAGGACAAAACAGGGACTTTCTCAAGAGACCCAGTACTTC. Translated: CASRTKQGLSQETQYF.

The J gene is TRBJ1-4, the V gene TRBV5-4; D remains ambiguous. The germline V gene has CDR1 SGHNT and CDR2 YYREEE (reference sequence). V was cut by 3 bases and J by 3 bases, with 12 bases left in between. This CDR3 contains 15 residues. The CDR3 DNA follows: TGTGCCAGCAGCTCGATGGGATTAGCTAATGAAAAACTGTTTTTT. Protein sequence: CASSSMGLANEKLFF.

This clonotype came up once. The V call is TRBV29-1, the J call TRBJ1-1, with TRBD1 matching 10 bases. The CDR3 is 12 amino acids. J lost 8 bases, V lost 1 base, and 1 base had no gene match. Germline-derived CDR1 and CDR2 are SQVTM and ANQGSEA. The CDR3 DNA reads TGCAGCGTTGAAGGGGGACAGGGGGAAGCTTTCTTT. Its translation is CSVEGGQGEAFF.

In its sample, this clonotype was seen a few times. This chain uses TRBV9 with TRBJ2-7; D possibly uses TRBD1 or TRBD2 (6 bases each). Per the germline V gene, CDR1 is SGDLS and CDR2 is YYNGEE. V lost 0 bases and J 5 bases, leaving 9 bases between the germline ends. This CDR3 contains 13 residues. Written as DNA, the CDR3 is TGTGCCAGCAGCGTAGCCGGGGGCCACGAGCAGTACTTC. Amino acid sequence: CASSVAGGHEQYF.

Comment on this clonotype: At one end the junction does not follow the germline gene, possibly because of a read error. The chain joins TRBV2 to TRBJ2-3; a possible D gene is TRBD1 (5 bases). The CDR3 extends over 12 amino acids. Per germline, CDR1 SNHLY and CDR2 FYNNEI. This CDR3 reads CASSETGRYAVF. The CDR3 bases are TGTGCCAGCAGTGAAACAGGAAGATACGCAGTATTT.

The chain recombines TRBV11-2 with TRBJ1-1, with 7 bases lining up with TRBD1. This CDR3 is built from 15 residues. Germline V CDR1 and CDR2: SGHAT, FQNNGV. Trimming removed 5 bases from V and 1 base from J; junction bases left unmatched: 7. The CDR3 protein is CASSPRGTANTEAFF. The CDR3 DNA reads TGTGCCAGCAGCCCTAGGGGGACAGCGAACACTGAAGCTTTCTTT.

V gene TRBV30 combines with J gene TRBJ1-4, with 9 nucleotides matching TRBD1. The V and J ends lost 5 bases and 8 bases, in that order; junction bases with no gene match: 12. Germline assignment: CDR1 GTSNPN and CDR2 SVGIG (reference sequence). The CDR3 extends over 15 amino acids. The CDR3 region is CAWEETGGVPEKLFF. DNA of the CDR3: TGTGCCTGGGAAGAAACAGGGGGCGTCCCCGAAAAACTGTTTTTT.

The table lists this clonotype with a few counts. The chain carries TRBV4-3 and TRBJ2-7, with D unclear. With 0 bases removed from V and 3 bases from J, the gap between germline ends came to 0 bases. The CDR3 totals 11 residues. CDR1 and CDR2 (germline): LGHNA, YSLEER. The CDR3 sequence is CASSQDYEQYF. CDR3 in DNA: TGCGCCAGCAGCCAAGACTACGAGCAGTACTTC.

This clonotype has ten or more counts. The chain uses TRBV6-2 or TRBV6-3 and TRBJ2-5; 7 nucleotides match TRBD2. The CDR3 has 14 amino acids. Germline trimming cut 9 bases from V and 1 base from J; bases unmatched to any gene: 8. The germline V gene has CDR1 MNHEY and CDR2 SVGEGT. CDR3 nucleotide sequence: TGTGCCAGTAGACGTAGCGGGTTCCAAGAGACCCAGTACTTC. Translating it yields CASRRSGFQETQYF.

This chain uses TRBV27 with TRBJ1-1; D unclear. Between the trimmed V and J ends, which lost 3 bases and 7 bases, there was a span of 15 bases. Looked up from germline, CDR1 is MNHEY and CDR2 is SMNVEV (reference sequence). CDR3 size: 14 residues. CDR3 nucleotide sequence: TGTGCCAGCAGTTTTAACGGGGAAAGGGATGAAGCTTTCTTT. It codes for CASSFNGERDEAFF.

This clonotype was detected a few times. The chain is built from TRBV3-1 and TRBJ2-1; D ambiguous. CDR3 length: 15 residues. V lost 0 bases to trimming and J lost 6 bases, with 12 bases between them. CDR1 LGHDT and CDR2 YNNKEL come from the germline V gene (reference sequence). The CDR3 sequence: CASSQDLSRLNEQFF. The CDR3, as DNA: TGTGCCAGCAGCCAAGATCTAAGCCGGCTCAATGAGCAGTTCTTC.

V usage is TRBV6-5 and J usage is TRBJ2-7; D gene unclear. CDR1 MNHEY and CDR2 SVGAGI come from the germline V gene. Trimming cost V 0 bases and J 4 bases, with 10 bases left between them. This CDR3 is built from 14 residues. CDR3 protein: CASSYSAGAYEQYF. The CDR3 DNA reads TGTGCCAGCAGTTACTCGGCAGGAGCTTACGAGCAGTACTTC.

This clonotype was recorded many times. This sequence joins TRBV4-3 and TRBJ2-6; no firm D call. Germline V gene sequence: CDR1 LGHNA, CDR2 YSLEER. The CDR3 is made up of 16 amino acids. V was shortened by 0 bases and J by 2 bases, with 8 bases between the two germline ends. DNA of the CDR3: TGCGCCAGCAGCCAAGATGTCATTACTGGGGCCAACGTCCTGACTTTC. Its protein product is CASSQDVITGANVLTF.

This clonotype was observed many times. The CDR3 nucleotides are TGTGCCAGCAGACAGACTAGCGGATTCACAGATACGCAGTATTTT. Protein sequence: CASRQTSGFTDTQYF. The chain employs TRBV3-1 and TRBJ2-3; 9 nucleotides match TRBD2. Germline V gene data show CDR1 as LGHDT and CDR2 as YNNKEL (reference sequence). After removal of 6 bases from V and 2 bases from J, the junction contained 6 bases not matched to a gene. The CDR3 totals 15 residues.

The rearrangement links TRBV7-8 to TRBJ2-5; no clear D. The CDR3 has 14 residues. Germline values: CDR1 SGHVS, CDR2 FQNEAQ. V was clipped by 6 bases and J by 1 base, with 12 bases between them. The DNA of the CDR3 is TGTGCCAGCAGACAGCTAGGGCGCCAAGAGACCCAGTACTTC. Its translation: CASRQLGRQETQYF.

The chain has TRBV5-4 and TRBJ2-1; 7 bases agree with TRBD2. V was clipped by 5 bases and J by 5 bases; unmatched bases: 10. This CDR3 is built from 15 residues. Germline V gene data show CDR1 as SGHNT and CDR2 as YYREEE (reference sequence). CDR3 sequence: CASSLSGIPNNEQFF. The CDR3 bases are TGTGCCAGCAGTTTAAGCGGGATCCCCAACAATGAGCAGTTCTTC.

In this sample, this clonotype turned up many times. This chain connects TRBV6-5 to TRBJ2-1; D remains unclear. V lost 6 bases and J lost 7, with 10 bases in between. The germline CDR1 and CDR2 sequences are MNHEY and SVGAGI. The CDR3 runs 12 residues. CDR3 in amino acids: CASSPTWNEQFF. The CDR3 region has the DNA TGTGCCAGCAGCCCAACTTGGAATGAGCAGTTCTTC.

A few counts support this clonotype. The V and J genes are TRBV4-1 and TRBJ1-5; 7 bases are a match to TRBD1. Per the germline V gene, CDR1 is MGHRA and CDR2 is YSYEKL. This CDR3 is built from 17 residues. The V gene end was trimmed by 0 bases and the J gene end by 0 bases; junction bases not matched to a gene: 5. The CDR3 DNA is TGCGCCAGCAGCCAAGACGGGACAGTGTATAGCAATCAGCCCCAGCATTTT. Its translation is CASSQDGTVYSNQPQHF.

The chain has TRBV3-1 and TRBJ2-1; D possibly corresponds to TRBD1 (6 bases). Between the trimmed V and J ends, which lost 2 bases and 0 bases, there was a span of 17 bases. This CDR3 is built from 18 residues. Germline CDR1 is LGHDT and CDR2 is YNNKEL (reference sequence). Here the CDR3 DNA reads TGTGCCAGCAGCCAAATTCCCCCCCAGGGGAGCTCCTACAATGAGCAGTTCTTC. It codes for CASSQIPPQGSSYNEQFF.

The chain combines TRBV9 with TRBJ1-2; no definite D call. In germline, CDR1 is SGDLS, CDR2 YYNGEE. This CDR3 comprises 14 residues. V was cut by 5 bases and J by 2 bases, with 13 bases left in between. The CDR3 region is CASRREEGNYGYTF. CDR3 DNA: TGTGCCAGCAGGAGAGAGGAGGGCAACTATGGCTACACCTTC.

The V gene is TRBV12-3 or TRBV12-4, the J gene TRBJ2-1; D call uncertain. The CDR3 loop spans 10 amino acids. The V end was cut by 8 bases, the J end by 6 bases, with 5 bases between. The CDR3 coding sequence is TGTGCCAGCGCCAGCAATGAGCAGTTCTTC. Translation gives CASASNEQFF.